One sample yielded the 5 T cell receptor beta chains listed below, sequenced in a study of blood T cell repertoires in COVID-19. Here immunoSEQ multiplex PCR was the method, and the copy in TCRdb shows in-frame clones only, minus some. The sample lists 130,000 to 150,000 clones, around 90% occurring once. Material for sequencing was peripheral blood. The source of these receptors is a man between 65 and 80 years old with acute or convalescent COVID-19.

This chain joins TRBV19 and TRBJ1-4; weak D call: TRBD1 (6 bases). The germline CDR1 and CDR2 sequences are LNHDA and SQIVND (reference sequence). The CDR3 runs 15 residues. Trimming shortened V by 6 bases and J by 0 bases, and 11 bases separated the two germline ends. CDR3 sequence: CASSNTGTTNEKLFF. CDR3 DNA sequence: TGTGCCAGTAGCAACACAGGGACAACTAATGAAAAACTGTTTTTT.

The chain has TRBV5-1 and TRBJ1-3; perhaps TRBD1 as D (5 bases). CDR1 is SGHRS and CDR2 is YFSETQ in the germline V gene. The CDR3 has 14 amino acids. V was pared by 0 bases and J by 1 base, with 5 bases between. CDR3 protein: CASSLGQSGNTIYF. For the CDR3, the DNA is TGCGCCAGCAGCTTGGGACAGTCTGGAAACACCATATATTTT.

The rearrangement links TRBV30 to TRBJ2-1; TRBD2 matches at 7 bases. The germline gives CDR1 GTSNPN, CDR2 SVGIG (reference sequence). Trimming took 0 bases from V and 3 from J; bases not matched to a gene: 2. The CDR3 covers 14 residues. CDR3 protein: CAWSVQRGYNEQFF. As DNA, the CDR3 is TGTGCCTGGAGTGTCCAGCGGGGCTACAATGAGCAGTTCTTC. The entire variable domain, with the rest obtained from reference TRBV30 and TRBJ2-1, is as follows: SQTIHQWPATLVQPVGSPLSLECTVEGTSNPNLYWYRQAAGRGLQLLFYSVGIGQISSEVPQNLSASRPQDRQFILSSKKLLLSDSGFYLCAWSVQRGYNEQFFGPGTRLTVL.

This chain links TRBV5-1 with TRBJ1-2; D is unclear. The CDR3 has 13 residues. Germline CDR1 SGHRS, CDR2 YFSETQ. The ends were cut back, 0 bases at V and 4 bases at J, with 7 bases in the middle. The CDR3 bases are TGCGCCAGCAGCTTGGGGCCGGGCTATGGCTACACCTTC. Its protein product is CASSLGPGYGYTF.

In its sample, this clone was seen a few times. V gene TRBV7-8 combines with J gene TRBJ1-4; D is perhaps TRBD1 (5 bases). V dropped 5 bases and J dropped 2 bases, with 12 bases sitting between them. Germline lookup yields CDR1 SGHVS and CDR2 FQNEAQ. This CDR3 comprises 15 residues. CDR3: CASSRGEFTNEKLFF. In DNA form, the CDR3 reads TGTGCCAGCAGCCGAGGGGAGTTTACTAATGAAAAACTGTTTTTT. Complete variable domain (other parts from reference TRBV7-8 and TRBJ1-4): GAGVSQSPRYKVAKRGQDVALRCDPISGHVSLFWYQQALGQGPEFLTYFQNEAQLDKSGLPSDRFFAERPEGSVSTLKIQRTQQEDSAVYLCASSRGEFTNEKLFFGSGTQLSVL.